Each of the 13 T cell receptor beta chains below was sequenced from the same sample in a study of blood T cell repertoires in COVID-19. Clones were read by immunoSEQ multiplex PCR, and TCRdb kept only the in-frame ones, dropping some. This table has around 60,000 clones, around 90% appearing once. The specimen sequenced was peripheral blood. The source of these receptors is a man aged 45-65 years with active COVID-19.

V gene TRBV5-1 combines with J gene TRBJ1-2; 7 nucleotides line up with TRBD1. Per the germline V gene, CDR1 is SGHRS and CDR2 is YFSETQ. The V gene end was trimmed by 4 bases and the J gene end by 0 bases; junction bases not matched to a gene: 6. There are 15 residues in the CDR3. The CDR3 region has the DNA TGCGCCAGCAGCCCGGGACAGACGACTAACTATGGCTACACCTTC. It yields the protein CASSPGQTTNYGYTF.

This clone was picked up one time. CDR3 sequence reads: CASSREAQEQFF. CDR3 DNA: TGTGCCAGCAGCCGGGAGGCTCAGGAGCAGTTCTTC. The V gene is TRBV5-6, the J gene TRBJ2-1; 7 positions agree with TRBD2. Germline V gives CDR1 SGHDT, CDR2 YYEEEE. CDR3 length: 12 amino acids. V lost 4 bases and J lost 10; bases outside the gene matches: 5.

This clone has just one count. V usage is TRBV20-1 and J usage is TRBJ1-2; D unclear. This CDR3 region has 11 residues. The V and J ends lost 5 bases and 2 bases respectively, with 6 bases between them. Germline lookup yields CDR1 DFQATT and CDR2 SNEGSKA (reference sequence). The CDR3 region is CSARENYGYTF. DNA of the CDR3: TGCAGTGCTCGGGAGAACTATGGCTACACCTTC.

This clone was counted once. The chain recombines TRBV7-2 with TRBJ1-4; D is ambiguous. CDR1 and CDR2 from the germline V gene are SGHTA and FQGNSA. The ends were cut back, 0 bases at V and 3 bases at J, with 8 bases in the middle. The CDR3 spans 15 residues. The DNA of the CDR3 is TGTGCCAGCAGCTTAGCGCTAATGGCTAATGAAAAACTGTTTTTT. Its translation is CASSLALMANEKLFF.

The chain combines TRBV7-9 with TRBJ2-7, with 8 nucleotides matching TRBD1. Losses at the gene ends were 5 bases for V and 1 base for J; bases not matched to a gene: 4. Germline V lookup: CDR1 SEHNR, CDR2 FQNEAQ (reference sequence). This CDR3 is built from 14 residues. The chain's CDR3 is CASSPRDRSYEQYF. In nucleotides, the CDR3 is TGTGCCAGCAGCCCACGGGACAGGTCCTACGAGCAGTACTTC.

V and J are TRBV19 and TRBJ1-1; 11 bases match TRBD1. The germline gives CDR1 LNHDA, CDR2 SQIVND (reference sequence). The CDR3 runs 16 residues. Trimming took 6 bases from V and 4 from J; bases not matched to a gene: 10. CDR3 loop: CASRLRDRGSGTEAFF. The CDR3 DNA follows: TGTGCCAGTAGACTCCGGGACAGGGGGTCGGGCACTGAAGCTTTCTTT.

This clone was seen only once. J is TRBJ1-6 and V is TRBV6-6; 9 positions agree with TRBD1. V was clipped by 5 bases and J by 7 bases; unmatched bases: 3. This CDR3 comprises 14 residues. Germline values: CDR1 MNHNY, CDR2 SVGAGI (reference sequence). This CDR3 reads CASSPGTGNSPLHF. The CDR3 DNA reads TGTGCCAGCAGTCCTGGGACAGGGAATTCACCCCTCCACTTT.

The chain joins TRBV12-5 to TRBJ2-3; 7 bases align to TRBD2. CDR1 and CDR2 (germline): LGHNT, FRNRAP. The V gene end was trimmed by 6 bases and the J gene end by 7 bases; junction bases not matched to a gene: 1. The CDR3 length is 11 residues. The CDR3 loop reads CASGAGYTQYF. For the CDR3, the DNA is TGTGCTAGTGGAGCGGGGTATACGCAGTATTTT.

This sequence joins TRBV7-2 and TRBJ2-2; the match to TRBD2 covers 11 bases. The CDR3 has 16 residues. The germline V gene encodes CDR1 SGHTA and CDR2 FQGNSA. Unmatched junction bases numbered 4, after V lost 6 bases and J lost 1 base. The CDR3 reads CASRPTSGVNTGELFF. CDR3 sequence (DNA): TGTGCCAGCAGGCCGACTAGCGGGGTGAACACCGGGGAGCTGTTTTTT.

V gene TRBV25-1 combines with J gene TRBJ1-1; 8 positions match TRBD1. Germline V gives CDR1 MGHDK, CDR2 SYGVNS. V shed 5 bases and J 4 bases; nucleotides not matched to a gene: 12. The CDR3 loop spans 16 amino acids. Written as DNA, the CDR3 is TGTGCCAGCAGTTCGTATTATACAGGGGGAGGCACTGAAGCTTTCTTT. Protein: CASSSYYTGGGTEAFF.

The V gene is TRBV4-1, the J gene TRBJ2-3; 8 nucleotides line up with TRBD2. Per the germline V gene, CDR1 is MGHRA and CDR2 is YSYEKL. The CDR3 contains 15 residues. The V gene end was trimmed by 4 bases and the J gene end by 1 base; junction bases not matched to a gene: 4. CDR3 coding DNA: TGCGCCAGCAGCCGCCTACTAGCGGGCACAGATACGCAGTATTTT. This translates into CASSRLLAGTDTQYF.

In this sample, this clone turned up once. V usage is TRBV11-2 and J usage is TRBJ2-7, with D tentatively TRBD2 (6 bases). Germline CDR1 reads SGHAT; CDR2 reads FQNNGV. V was pared by 5 bases and J by 2 bases, with 13 bases between. This CDR3 has 14 amino acids. Written as DNA, the CDR3 is TGTGCCAGCAGCCCGCGGGACGGAACCTACGAGCAGTACTTC. It is translated as CASSPRDGTYEQYF.

The chain combines TRBV30 with TRBJ1-2; D is possibly TRBD1 (6 bases). The germline V gene encodes CDR1 GTSNPN and CDR2 SVGIG (reference sequence). The CDR3 loop spans 15 amino acids. The ends were cut back, 1 base at V and 2 bases at J, with 14 bases in the middle. The CDR3 here is CAWSGTGTNNYGYTF. CDR3 DNA sequence: TGTGCCTGGAGTGGAACCGGGACAAACAACTATGGCTACACCTTC. The complete variable domain, with remaining parts taken from reference TRBV30 and TRBJ1-2, reads SQTIHQWPATLVQPVGSPLSLECTVEGTSNPNLYWYRQAAGRGLQLLFYSVGIGQISSEVPQNLSASRPQDRQFILSSKKLLLSDSGFYLCAWSGTGTNNYGYTFGSGTRLTVV.